The present T cell receptor beta chain was sequenced within a study of human T cells and chemical hapten exposure. Study-level information: Investigators sensitized about 2 cm by about 2 cm of upper inner arm skin with 2% DPC. From small differences in pooled library volume came most of the variation in per-sample TCR yields.

Notes on the study in general: Because they had alopecia, donors may respond immunologically unlike healthy people.

Looked up from germline, CDR1 is MNHEY and CDR2 is SVGEGT. The CDR3 loop spans 13 amino acids. With respect to this clonotype: The antigen is undetermined. A much bigger clone sits one base away, suggesting this may be a read error.

The sample's time point: patch test 1, 2 weeks after DPC sensitization. Treatment of the sample: therapeutic diphenylcyclopropenone sensitization with weekly scalp DPC. Authors' data handling: Individual samples carried between roughly 23,224 and 750,000 TCRs, with 85,000 to 100,000 as the median. TCRdb itself ran the RACE reads through MiXCR, one entry per CDR3 protein. The V and J calls reflect TCRdb's pipeline rather than the authors' work. The sample has around 340,000 distinct CDR3 sequences, approximately 6.9% seen once. The starting material was whole blood, obtained in connection with sensitization to the hapten diphenylcyclopropenone (DPC). The rearrangement uses TRBV6-2 or TRBV6-3 and TRBJ1-5; D possibly corresponds to TRBD1 (6 bases). The clonotype comes from a woman between 18 and 29 years old with alopecia areata. Some clones in this sample may be carry-over from other donors' samples. The DNA for the CDR3 is TGTGCCTGCAGTTACAGGGTCGATCAGCCCCAGCATTTT. The encoded protein is CACSYRVDQPQHF.